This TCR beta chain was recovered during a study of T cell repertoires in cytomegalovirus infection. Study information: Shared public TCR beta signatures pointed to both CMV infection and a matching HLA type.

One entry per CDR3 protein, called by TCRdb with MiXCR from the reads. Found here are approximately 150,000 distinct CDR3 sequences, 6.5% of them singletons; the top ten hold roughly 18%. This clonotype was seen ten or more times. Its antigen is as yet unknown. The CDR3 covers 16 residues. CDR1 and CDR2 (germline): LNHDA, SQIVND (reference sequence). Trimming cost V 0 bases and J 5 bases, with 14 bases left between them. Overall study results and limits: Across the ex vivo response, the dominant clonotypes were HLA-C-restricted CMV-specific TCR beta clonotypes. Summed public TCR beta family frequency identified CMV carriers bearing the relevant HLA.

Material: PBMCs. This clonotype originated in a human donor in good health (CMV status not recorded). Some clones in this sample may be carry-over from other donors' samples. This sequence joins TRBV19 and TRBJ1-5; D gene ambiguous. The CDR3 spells CASSIEVGLSDQPQHF. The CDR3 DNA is TGTGCCAGTAGTATAGAAGTAGGACTTTCTGATCAGCCCCAGCATTTT.